This T cell receptor (beta chain) was observed in a study of cytotoxic CD8 clonotypes in ibrutinib-treated CLL (dated by TCRdb to the early 2020s). For the study in its entirety: The cohort included roughly 15 treatment-naive and eleven to twelve relapsed/refractory patients; 17 were IGHV unmutated. An average of about 250,000 productive templates and 80,000 to 95,000 productive rearrangements was obtained per sample. Longitudinal samples were available for about 30% of the 86 trial participants. Cryopreserved peripheral blood mononuclear cells were collected before treatment, at response, and at either disease progression or sustained remission. Every remission and progressive disease sample was obtained while ibrutinib was still being received by the patients. Responses were partial in some 24 patients and complete in 2; after median 68 months follow-up, about 14 stayed in remission and 12 progressed. Response samples were obtained after a median of roughly 13 months of treatment, with a range of about 6 to 40 months. General study outcomes and caveats: Public clonotypes were rare and either shrank or stayed stable during treatment, and the rise in clonality at ibrutinib response reflected expansion of private clonotypes. At baseline, clonality was higher than in age-matched healthy donors and showed a strong correlation with circulating CD8+ T-cell counts. Lymph node repertoires were not examined, and the timing of sampling was not matched between patients in sustained remission and those whose disease progressed. Clonality increased at ibrutinib response, stayed stable in sustained remission, and fell back toward baseline at progression.

For TCR beta library preparation, approximately 2 micrograms of genomic DNA were isolated from cryopreserved PBMCs. Longitudinal blood samples from CLL patients on ibrutinib monotherapy underwent high-throughput TCR beta sequencing. The patients were enrolled in a single-center, open-label phase 2 trial of ibrutinib monotherapy. Points on this clone: Its cognate antigen has yet to be identified. No per-base quality is available; no much larger clone lies one base away.

The junction shows trimming of 11 bases on V and 0 bases on J, plus 11 bases between the germline ends. Including the terminal cysteine and phenylalanine, the CDR3 comprises 12 residues. Kept here is only the CDR3 DNA, which spans 36 bases and is read in frame from base 1. The germline V gene supplies CDR1 MGHRA and CDR2 YSYEKL. On a MiSeq, deep resolution sequencing aimed for a depth between 1 in 1 million and 1 in 200,000 T cells, with each clonotype covered around 9.2x on average. The immunoSEQ hsTCRB Kit was used to generate TCR beta libraries. Regarding the original processing steps: ImmunoSEQ Data Assistant and ImmunoSEQ Analyzer were used for data analysis, and V, D and J genes were assigned according to IMGT definitions. Clonality, which ranges from 0 to 1, was calculated as one minus the normalized Shannon entropy of productive rearrangement frequencies. Only overrepresented clonotypes making up at least 0.05% of the repertoire of each patient were included in the public clonotype analysis. Repertoires from thirteen age-matched healthy donors in immuneACCESS were used as clonality controls. In its TCRdb copy, this immuneACCESS table keeps in-frame sequences only and misses some clones. Where compared with another copy, unresolved V genes explain less than half of these, and the others have no known cause. The V and J calls and clone size come from that table; D and trimming were worked out from the DNA. Present in this sample are fewer than 400,000 clones, 60% to 80% of which were seen just once. The biggest ten clones account for just under 6.5% of the sample.

Recombination joined TRBV4-1 with TRBJ2-7, with the D gene too uncertain to name. Sequencing used PBMCs, obtained after 36 months of ibrutinib treatment. The clonotype originates from a human donor with chronic lymphocytic leukemia. The sequenced DNA: TGCGCCGCAGGAGATCACTCCTACGAGCAGTACTTC. It translates to CAAGDHSYEQYF.